These 8 T cell receptor beta chains came from one sample sequenced in a study of cytomegalovirus exposure and HLA in healthy donors. In the PCR, 60 Vbeta and 13 Jbeta primers were used. TCRdb keeps only in-frame clones here, not all; method: immunoSEQ multiplex PCR. The sample comprises about 160,000 clones, around four fifths of which are singletons, and 0.95% to 1.5% rests with the top ten. Sample: PBMCs. The receptor source for this set is a woman aged 45-59 years in good health and CMV-seronegative.

The chain is built from TRBV7-2 and TRBJ2-5; D is unclear. The CDR3 loop spans 13 amino acids. Germline V CDR1 and CDR2: SGHTA, FQGNSA. The germline V and J ends were trimmed by 1 base and 5 bases, with 8 bases remaining between them. CDR3 amino acids: CASSLVLAETQYF. CDR3 nucleotide sequence: TGTGCCAGCAGCTTAGTGTTAGCTGAGACCCAGTACTTC.

Regarding this clone: A read error may produce the germline difference seen at one junction end. The chain carries TRBV4-2 and TRBJ1-4, with 7 bases matching TRBD1. The V gene's germline CDR1 is LGHNA and CDR2 YNFKEQ. The CDR3 is 17 residues long. The CDR3: CVSSQSGQTGRNEKLFF. CDR3 nucleotides: TGTGTCAGCAGCCAATCTGGACAGACAGGGCGAAATGAAAAACTGTTTTTT.

This clone was detected only once. The chain links TRBV28 to TRBJ1-2, with a tentative D call TRBD1 (6 bases). The V end lost 4 bases, the J end lost 2 bases, and 11 bases lay between the germline ends. The CDR3 is 14 amino acids. CDR1 and CDR2 (germline): MDHEN, SYDVKM. In nucleotides, the CDR3 is TGTGCCAGCAGTTCGGGGGGGCCGAACTATGGCTACACCTTC. Amino acid sequence: CASSSGGPNYGYTF.

V and J are TRBV27 and TRBJ2-7, with 9 positions matching TRBD2. This CDR3 is built from 14 residues. CDR1 and CDR2 from the germline V gene are MNHEY and SMNVEV (reference sequence). The V segment lost 4 bases and the J segment 5 bases; nucleotides outside the gene matches: 6. CDR3 region: CASSSAGGRNEQYF. CDR3 in DNA: TGTGCCAGCAGTTCGGCGGGGGGGCGCAACGAGCAGTACTTC.

This clone is a singleton in its sample. The chain recombines TRBV14 with TRBJ2-1, with D perhaps TRBD2 (5 bases). The CDR3 has 16 residues. Germline CDR1 is SGHDN and CDR2 is FVKESK. Trimming stripped 3 bases from V and 5 bases from J, with 17 bases between. CDR3 sequence: CASSHDPVVGNNEQFF. For the CDR3, the DNA is TGTGCCAGCAGCCACGATCCCGTGGTCGGGAACAATGAGCAGTTCTTC.

This clone was counted between two and nine times. The chain is built from TRBV7-8 and TRBJ2-1; tentatively, D is TRBD2 (5 bases). CDR1 is SGHVS and CDR2 is FQNEAQ in the germline V gene. Trimming stripped 5 bases from V and 7 bases from J, with 12 bases between. The CDR3 spans 13 residues. CDR3 nucleotides: TGTGCCAGCAGCCCAGACCCGGGGAATGAGCAGTTCTTC. It translates to CASSPDPGNEQFF.

This clone was detected only once. The rearrangement links TRBV19 to TRBJ1-2; no reliable D call. This CDR3 contains 14 residues. Trimming pared 2 bases from V and 0 bases from J, leaving 7 bases between. Germline values: CDR1 LNHDA, CDR2 SQIVND (reference sequence). Here the CDR3 DNA reads TGTGCCAGTAGTATAAGGAGCACTAACTATGGCTACACCTTC. The encoded protein is CASSIRSTNYGYTF.

This chain joins TRBV18 and TRBJ2-7; D might be TRBD1 (6 bases). The CDR3 contains 15 residues. Germline CDR1 is KGHSH and CDR2 is LQKENI. Between the trimmed V and J ends, which lost 3 bases and 6 bases, there was a span of 18 bases. The CDR3 loop is CASSPRQVPGLEQYF. The CDR3 region has the DNA TGTGCCAGCTCACCTCGACAGGTGCCTGGGCTCGAGCAGTACTTC.